The clone carrying this T cell receptor (beta chain) showed up just a few times. Its antigen is unknown. These data originate in a study of beta chain features in type 1 diabetes. Study background: No age, gender or cell yield differences were seen between patients and healthy donors. Study-wide points: Whether HLA type affects TCRB rearrangement stayed undetermined in the present work.

Expressed TCRB transcripts were sequenced because the isolated RNA had all been reverse transcribed beforehand. Some clones are missing from TCRdb's copy, which holds only in-frame ones; the method was immunoSEQ multiplex PCR. The sample has under 950,000 clones; about 17% are singletons. The sequenced sample consisted of naive CD4+ T cells from blood. This receptor was taken from a woman aged 18-29 years in good health.

CDR3 sequence (DNA): TGTGCCAGCAGTTCGAACGACAGGGGGCCAGCGGGAAAACAGTTCTTC. It yields the protein CASSSNDRGPAGKQFF. V gene TRBV6-5 combines with J gene TRBJ2-1; 10 nucleotides agree with TRBD1. Unmatched junction bases numbered 16, after V lost 4 bases and J lost 13 bases. Germline values: CDR1 MNHEY, CDR2 SVGAGI. CDR3 length: 16 amino acids.